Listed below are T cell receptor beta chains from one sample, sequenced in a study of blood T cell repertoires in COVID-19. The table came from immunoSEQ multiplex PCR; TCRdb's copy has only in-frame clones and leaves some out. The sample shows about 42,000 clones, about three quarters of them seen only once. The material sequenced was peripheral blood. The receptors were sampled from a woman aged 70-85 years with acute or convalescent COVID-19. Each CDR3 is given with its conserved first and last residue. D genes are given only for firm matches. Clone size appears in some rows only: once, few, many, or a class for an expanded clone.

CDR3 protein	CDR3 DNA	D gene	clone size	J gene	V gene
CAWKGTRAEAFF	TGTGCCTGGAAGGGGACAAGGGCTGAAGCTTTCTTT	.	.	TRBJ1-1	TRBV30
CASSPRDRGPYNEQFF	TGTGCCAGCAGCCCCCGGGACAGGGGGCCCTACAATGAGCAGTTCTTC	TRBD1	.	TRBJ2-1	TRBV7-9
CASSRPGQGQETQYF	TGTGCCAGCAGCCGACCGGGACAGGGACAAGAGACCCAGTACTTC	TRBD1	.	TRBJ2-5	TRBV6-2/TRBV6-3
CATSRVGVTGELFF	TGTGCCACCAGCAGAGTCGGGGTCACCGGGGAGCTGTTTTTT	.	.	TRBJ2-2	TRBV15
CASSSAGHTYEQYF	TGTGCCAGCAGCTCCGCTGGACACACCTACGAGCAGTACTTC	.	.	TRBJ2-7	TRBV7-3
CASSGVSTYEQYF	TGTGCCAGTTCGGGAGTTTCTACCTACGAGCAGTACTTC	.	.	TRBJ2-7	TRBV19
CASSLGQLNEKLFF	TGCGCCAGCAGCTTGGGACAGCTTAATGAAAAACTGTTTTTT	.	.	TRBJ1-4	TRBV5-1
CSAYRSYEQYF	TGCAGTGCTTACAGAAGCTACGAGCAGTACTTC	.	.	TRBJ2-7	TRBV20-1
CASSLGTSDTGELFF	TGTGCCAGCAGCTTAGGGACTAGCGACACCGGGGAGCTGTTTTTT	TRBD2	.	TRBJ2-2	TRBV11-2
CASRRFGDTEAFF	TGTGCCAGCAGGAGGTTCGGAGACACTGAAGCTTTCTTT	.	.	TRBJ1-1	TRBV2
CAWSRGSGYEQYF	TGTGCCTGGAGTCGGGGGTCGGGCTACGAGCAGTACTTC	.	.	TRBJ2-7	TRBV30
CASSQDWELNTEAFF	TGCGCCAGCAGCCAAGATTGGGAGTTAAACACTGAAGCTTTCTTT	.	.	TRBJ1-1	TRBV4-3
CASSLGGTGKVTFF	TGTGCCAGCAGCTTAGGAGGGACAGGAAAAGTAACTTTCTTT	TRBD1	.	TRBJ1-1	TRBV7-2
CASSLEGGSYGYTF	TGCGCCAGCAGCTTGGAGGGAGGGTCTTACGGCTACACCTTC	.	.	TRBJ1-2	TRBV5-1
CASSLDTAAWYTF	TGTGCCAGCAGCTTAGATACGGCAGCGTGGTACACCTTC	.	.	TRBJ1-2	TRBV7-9
CASSLGQYNEQFF	TGTGCCAGCAGCCTGGGGCAGTACAATGAGCAGTTCTTC	.	once	TRBJ2-1	TRBV11-2
CASSHRTGAYEQYF	TGTGCCAGCAGCCACCGGACAGGAGCCTACGAGCAGTACTTC	TRBD1	.	TRBJ2-7	TRBV5-6
CASSGDGAPYNEQFF	TGTGCCAGCAGCGGCGACGGAGCCCCTTACAATGAGCAGTTCTTC	.	.	TRBJ2-1	TRBV9
CATSRDQGQGHEQFF	TGTGCCACCAGCAGAGATCAGGGACAGGGCCATGAGCAGTTCTTC	TRBD1	few	TRBJ2-1	TRBV15
CAMDRGSAYEQYF	TGTGCCATGGACAGGGGCTCAGCCTACGAGCAGTACTTC	TRBD1	.	TRBJ2-7	TRBV30
CASSLAGSGRQFF	TGTGCCAGCAGCTTGGCCGGTTCAGGTCGGCAGTTCTTC	.	.	TRBJ2-1	TRBV5-4
CASSPSRGLGEKLFF	TGTGCCAGCTCACCATCTAGGGGGCTAGGTGAAAAACTGTTTTTT	TRBD1	.	TRBJ1-4	TRBV18
CASSETGSGHNQPQHF	TGTGCCAGCAGTGAGACAGGTTCTGGACACAATCAGCCCCAGCATTTT	.	few	TRBJ1-5	TRBV6-1
CASSPSLAGASGELFF	TGTGCCAGCAGCCCAAGTCTAGCGGGAGCTTCCGGGGAGCTGTTTTTT	TRBD2	.	TRBJ2-2	TRBV7-2